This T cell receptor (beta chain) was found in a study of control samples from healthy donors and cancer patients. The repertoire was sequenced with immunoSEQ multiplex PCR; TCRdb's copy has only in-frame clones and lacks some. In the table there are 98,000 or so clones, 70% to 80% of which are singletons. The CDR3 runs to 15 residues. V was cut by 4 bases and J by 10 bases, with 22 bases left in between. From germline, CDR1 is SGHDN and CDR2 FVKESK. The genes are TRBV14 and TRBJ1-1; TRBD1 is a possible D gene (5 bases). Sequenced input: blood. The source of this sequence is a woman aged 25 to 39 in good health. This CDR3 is CASSLHPTGTRGAFF. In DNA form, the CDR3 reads TGTGCCAGCAGCCTCCACCCCACCGGGACTAGGGGAGCTTTCTTT.